The source of this T cell receptor beta chain is a study of cytomegalovirus exposure and HLA in healthy donors. Germline-derived CDR1 and CDR2 are SGHRS and YFSETQ. V lost 4 bases, J lost 6 bases, and 2 bases stayed unmatched. The length of the CDR3 is 13 residues. On this clone itself: Its antigen is not identified.

Findings of the study overall: While the bulk of TCR sequences proved rare, some public TCRs turned up in many donors. Association of 15,000 to 20,000 TCR beta sequences with HLA alleles was found at 0.05 false discovery rate in a later analysis.

Primers: 60 Vbeta forward and 13 Jbeta reverse. The table came from immunoSEQ multiplex PCR; TCRdb's copy has only in-frame clones and leaves some out. The profile covers 150,000 to 200,000 clones, with 80% to 90% appearing a single time and almost 9.5% taken by the ten largest. V is TRBV5-1 and J is TRBJ2-1; 9 positions match TRBD1. The sequence derives from a man between 18 and 35 years old in good health and CMV-seropositive. The material sequenced was PBMCs. The CDR3 DNA reads TGCGCCAGCAGCCGGGACAGGGCCAATGAGCAGTTCTTC. Residues: CASSRDRANEQFF.